The 22 T cell receptor beta chains below come from one sample, sequenced in a study of shared clonotypes between healthy human individuals. Clones were sequenced by immunoSEQ multiplex PCR, and TCRdb holds only the in-frame ones, with some missing. The top ten hold about 1.8% of the sample, which has about 710,000 clones, less than 80% seen once. Sequencing was performed on memory CD4+ T cells sorted from blood. Specified subset: CD45RA-negative fraction. Every receptor here comes from a woman in her twenties or thirties in good health.

This chain joins TRBV19 and TRBJ1-5; 10 nucleotides align to TRBD1. Germline CDR1 LNHDA, CDR2 SQIVND (reference sequence). V was pared by 4 bases and J by 2 bases, with 2 bases of the junction left unmatched. CDR3 length equals 15 residues. The CDR3 protein is CASSTTGGGNQPQHF. In nucleotides, the CDR3 is TGTGCCAGTAGTACGACAGGGGGCGGCAATCAGCCCCAGCATTTT.

This chain uses TRBV7-7 with TRBJ2-2, with TRBD2 as a possible D gene (5 bases). There are 13 residues in the CDR3. CDR1 is SSHAT and CDR2 is FNYEAQ in the germline V gene (reference sequence). Between the trimmed V and J ends, which lost 5 bases and 2 bases, there was a span of 6 bases. CDR3 residues: CASSPSNTGELFF. The DNA of the CDR3 is TGTGCCAGCAGCCCTAGCAACACCGGGGAGCTGTTTTTT.

The V and J genes are TRBV25-1 and TRBJ2-5; 7 bases fit TRBD1. This CDR3 comprises 15 residues. After removal of 4 bases from V and 2 bases from J, the junction contained 7 bases not matched to a gene. Germline V gene data show CDR1 as MGHDK and CDR2 as SYGVNS. DNA of the CDR3: TGTGCCAGCAGTGGGCGACAGGGAGAACAAGAGACCCAGTACTTC. Residues: CASSGRQGEQETQYF.

This chain links TRBV19 with TRBJ1-5; D possibly corresponds to TRBD1 (5 bases). V was shortened by 2 bases and J by 1 base, with 18 bases between the two germline ends. CDR3 length equals 18 residues. CDR1 is LNHDA and CDR2 is SQIVND in the germline V gene (reference sequence). CDR3 region: CASSIRVGGDQSNQPQHF. The CDR3 DNA reads as TGTGCCAGTAGTATACGGGTTGGGGGGGATCAGAGCAATCAGCCCCAGCATTTT.

J is TRBJ1-2 and V is TRBV5-5, with a weak D call TRBD1 (5 bases). This CDR3 has 14 residues. Trimming shortened V by 0 bases and J by 5 bases, and 11 bases separated the two germline ends. Germline CDR1 and CDR2: SGHKS and YYEKEE (reference sequence). Here the CDR3 DNA reads TGTGCCAGCAGCTTGGCCTTAGGGGTATATGGCTACACCTTC. This sequence encodes CASSLALGVYGYTF.

The chain is built from TRBV7-2 and TRBJ1-5; D is perhaps TRBD1 (5 bases). Trimming removed 6 bases from V and 0 bases from J, with 15 bases in between. This CDR3 spans 16 amino acids. Germline CDR1 reads SGHTA; CDR2 reads FQGNSA. CDR3 residues: CASRSWGDYSNQPQHF. The CDR3 DNA follows: TGTGCCAGCAGGTCGTGGGGGGATTATAGCAATCAGCCCCAGCATTTT.

The chain recombines TRBV4-1 with TRBJ1-1, with a tentative D call TRBD1 (6 bases). The V gene's germline CDR1 is MGHRA and CDR2 YSYEKL. Between the trimmed V and J ends, which lost 1 base and 6 bases, there was a span of 18 bases. The CDR3 has 16 amino acids. The CDR3 DNA follows: TGCGCCAGCAGCCAAGCCGGAGGGAACCGGGGGCCTGAAGCTTTCTTT. The encoded protein is CASSQAGGNRGPEAFF.

Here the CDR3 reads CASSPRVRAEAFF. CDR3 nucleotides: TGTGCCAGCAGCCCCAGGGTCCGGGCTGAAGCTTTCTTT. The chain employs TRBV7-2 and TRBJ1-1; maybe TRBD1 (5 bases). V lost 5 bases to trimming and J lost 6 bases, with 13 bases between them. Germline V gene lookup returns CDR1 SGHTA and CDR2 FQGNSA. The CDR3 runs 13 residues.

The rearrangement uses TRBV28 and TRBJ1-3; D possibly corresponds to TRBD1 (5 bases). The CDR3 spans 16 residues. V was pared by 8 bases and J by 6 bases, with 23 bases between. CDR1 is MDHEN, CDR2 SYDVKM, per germline. The CDR3, as DNA: TGTGCCAGCTACTCAACCCGGGACTTTTTCACAAACACCATATATTTT. Translating it yields CASYSTRDFFTNTIYF.

This clone was seen once. The chain links TRBV2 to TRBJ2-2, with D unclear. V lost 6 bases to trimming and J lost 11 bases, with 16 bases between them. The CDR3 covers 13 residues. Germline-derived CDR1 and CDR2 are SNHLY and FYNNEI. The chain's CDR3 is CASRGILLGELFF. CDR3 DNA sequence: TGTGCCAGCAGGGGGATCCTCCTGGGAGAGCTGTTTTTT.

This clone was detected only a few times. The V call is TRBV7-2, the J call TRBJ2-2; D is ambiguous. The V gene's germline CDR1 is SGHTA and CDR2 FQGNSA. V gave up 2 bases and J gave up 0 bases, with 7 bases separating them. This CDR3 is 15 amino acids long. The CDR3 is CASSLRLANTGELFF. The CDR3 bases are TGTGCCAGCAGCTTACGGCTAGCGAACACCGGGGAGCTGTTTTTT.

The rearrangement links TRBV6-1 to TRBJ2-3; no reliable D call. The CDR3 runs 13 residues. In germline, CDR1 is MNHNS, CDR2 SASEGT. The V gene lost 8 bases and the J gene lost 4 bases, with 13 bases spanning the gap. The CDR3 DNA sequence: TGTGCCAGCTCTGCGGTCTGGGCAGATACGCAGTATTTT. It yields the protein CASSAVWADTQYF.

The chain employs TRBV5-6 and TRBJ2-1; D possibly matches TRBD1 or TRBD2 (5 bases each). CDR1 is SGHDT and CDR2 is YYEEEE in the germline V gene. This CDR3 spans 15 amino acids. V dropped 0 bases and J dropped 2 bases, with 9 bases sitting between them. CDR3 sequence reads: CASSLGGSTYNEQFF. CDR3 nucleotides: TGTGCCAGCAGCTTGGGGGGGAGCACCTACAATGAGCAGTTCTTC.

This chain links TRBV6-5 with TRBJ2-2; weak D call: TRBD1 (6 bases). V was trimmed by 0 bases and J by 7 bases, leaving 15 bases between them. This CDR3 has 16 residues. Germline V gene lookup returns CDR1 MNHEY and CDR2 SVGAGI. The chain's CDR3 is CASSYSVSGADGELFF. The CDR3, as DNA: TGTGCCAGCAGTTACTCGGTATCAGGGGCTGACGGGGAGCTGTTTTTT.

The chain uses TRBV4-2 and TRBJ2-3; D uncertain. V lost 4 bases to trimming and J lost 6 bases, with 14 bases between them. Germline V CDR1 and CDR2: LGHNA, YNFKEQ. The CDR3 has 14 residues. The CDR3: CASSPGHGADTQYF. CDR3 DNA: TGTGCCAGCAGCCCGGGCCACGGAGCGGATACGCAGTATTTT.

The chain couples TRBV5-1 to TRBJ2-4; D is possibly TRBD1 (6 bases). In germline, CDR1 is SGHRS, CDR2 YFSETQ. The CDR3 contains 16 residues. V was cut by 4 bases and J by 0 bases, with 14 bases left in between. The DNA for the CDR3 is TGCGCCAGCAGCCCTGGACAGATCTTAGCCAAAAACATTCAGTACTTC. Encoded protein: CASSPGQILAKNIQYF.

This clone was seen a few times. The rearrangement links TRBV4-2 to TRBJ2-7, with 9 positions matching TRBD2. Germline lookup yields CDR1 LGHNA and CDR2 YNFKEQ. Unmatched junction bases numbered 9, after V lost 1 base and J lost 5 bases. This CDR3 spans 16 amino acids. The CDR3 region is CASSQAVSGSFHEQYF. In DNA form, the CDR3 reads TGTGCCAGCAGCCAAGCGGTTAGCGGGAGTTTCCACGAGCAGTACTTC.

As to this clone: This same CDR3 is encoded by further DNA sequences in the sample. The chain couples TRBV7-6 to TRBJ2-7; D is perhaps TRBD1 or TRBD2 (5 bases each). Deletions cut 5 bases from V and 6 bases from J, with 14 bases between. The germline CDR1 and CDR2 sequences are SGHVS and FNYEAQ. The length of the CDR3 is 13 residues. The CDR3 region is CASSPPRGGEQYF. The CDR3 DNA reads TGTGCCAGCAGCCCCCCCCGGGGCGGCGAGCAGTACTTC.

V is TRBV6-1 and J is TRBJ2-5; D is unresolved. This CDR3 contains 16 residues. Trimming removed 2 bases from V and 5 bases from J, with 18 bases in between. From germline, CDR1 is MNHNS and CDR2 SASEGT. CDR3 DNA: TGTGCCAGCAGTGAAAGTGTGTCAGGACCGTGGGAGACCCAGTACTTC. Translating it yields CASSESVSGPWETQYF.

The chain employs TRBV6-4 and TRBJ1-1; no definite D call. Germline values: CDR1 MRHNA, CDR2 SNTAGT. This CDR3 is built from 13 residues. Trimming stripped 4 bases from V and 1 base from J, with 7 bases between. The CDR3 protein is CASSAQTNTEAFF. The DNA of the CDR3 is TGTGCCAGCAGTGCACAGACGAACACTGAAGCTTTCTTT.

The V call is TRBV4-1, the J call TRBJ2-5, with 8 positions matching TRBD2. V gave up 4 bases and J gave up 3 bases; unmatched junction bases: 10. Germline CDR1 is MGHRA and CDR2 is YSYEKL. The CDR3 runs to 16 residues. In nucleotides, the CDR3 is TGCGCCAGCAGCCTGGTTTCGAGCGGGAGAAAAGAGACCCAGTACTTC. Translated: CASSLVSSGRKETQYF.

The gene calls are TRBV28 and TRBJ1-4; the D is unclear. Germline CDR1 MDHEN, CDR2 SYDVKM. The CDR3 covers 10 residues. V dropped 5 bases and J dropped 6 bases, with 1 base sitting between them. The CDR3 loop is CASSDEKLFF. The CDR3 DNA follows: TGTGCCAGCAGTGATGAAAAACTGTTTTTT.